Following are 29 T cell receptor beta chains from one sample sequenced in a study of T cells in Graves' hyperthyroidism and ophthalmopathy. The CDR3 regions of TCR beta were amplified from RNA transcripts. First-round RT-PCR of the TCR CDR3 relied on the HTBI primer set. TCRdb ran MiXCR on the multiplex PCR reads and lists one entry per CDR3 protein. This sample has approximately 570,000 distinct CDR3 sequences, with less than 20% found just once. Sequenced: blood. These receptors were collected from a man aged 35-49 years with Graves' ophthalmopathy.

V usage is TRBV6-1 and J usage is TRBJ2-5; D remains unclear. This CDR3 is built from 16 residues. Germline CDR1 is MNHNS and CDR2 is SASEGT. V lost 3 bases, J lost 5 bases, and 19 bases lay in between. In nucleotides, the CDR3 is TGTGCCAGCAGTGAGGAGAGCGTGATCCTAGGGGAGACCCAGTACTTC. Its translation: CASSEESVILGETQYF.

This clonotype turned up a few times. The CDR3: CSASRLARDSPLHF. In DNA, the CDR3 is TGCAGTGCTAGTAGGCTCGCGAGGGATTCACCCCTCCACTTT. The V and J genes are TRBV20-1 and TRBJ1-6; D remains ambiguous. The CDR3 extends over 14 amino acids. Per the germline V gene, CDR1 is DFQATT and CDR2 is SNEGSKA (reference sequence). V was pared by 3 bases and J by 8 bases, with 14 bases between.

Many counts were recorded for this clonotype. V and J are TRBV28 and TRBJ2-7; D is uncertain. V lost 7 bases, J lost 1 base, and 14 bases lay in between. CDR3 length: 14 residues. Germline loops: CDR1 MDHEN, CDR2 SYDVKM. The CDR3 DNA is TGTGCCAGCACACCGGGCTCCGATTCCTACGAGCAGTACTTC. As protein: CASTPGSDSYEQYF.

The table lists this clonotype with many counts. This chain connects TRBV18 to TRBJ2-7; TRBD2 is a possible D gene (5 bases). V lost 1 base and J 6 bases, leaving 13 bases between the germline ends. In germline, CDR1 is KGHSH, CDR2 LQKENI. The CDR3 consists of 14 residues. The CDR3: CASSPRGSFGEQYF. CDR3 bases: TGTGCCAGCTCACCACGAGGGAGCTTTGGCGAGCAGTACTTC.

The gene calls are TRBV14 and TRBJ2-3; no clear D. Deletions cut 3 bases from V and 3 bases from J, with 10 bases between. The CDR3 spans 14 residues. Germline CDR1 is SGHDN and CDR2 is FVKESK. CDR3 in DNA: TGTGCCAGCAGCCAGGGGTTAATTACAGATACGCAGTATTTT. Its protein product is CASSQGLITDTQYF.

Only a few counts were recorded for this clonotype. CDR3 in DNA: TGTGCCAGCAGCCAAGGTAGCGCGGAGCAGCCCCAGCATTTT. Translating it yields CASSQGSAEQPQHF. The gene calls are TRBV3-1 and TRBJ1-5, with D unresolved. The CDR3 contains 14 residues. V lost 1 base to trimming and J lost 7 bases, with 11 bases between them. Germline values: CDR1 LGHDT, CDR2 YNNKEL (reference sequence).

The chain combines TRBV20-1 with TRBJ2-7; a weak D match, TRBD1 (5 bases). The CDR3 totals 14 residues. V gave up 4 bases and J gave up 0 bases, with 13 bases separating them. Germline-derived CDR1 and CDR2 are DFQATT and SNEGSKA (reference sequence). CDR3 DNA: TGCAGTGCTAAGAGGCGACAGAGCTCCTACGAGCAGTACTTC. Translated, it gives CSAKRRQSSYEQYF.

This rearrangement joins TRBV6-1 to TRBJ2-7; maybe TRBD2 (7 bases). Per germline, CDR1 MNHNS and CDR2 SASEGT. The length of the CDR3 is 14 residues. Trimming took off 5 bases at V and 1 base at J, with 12 bases between the two ends. DNA of the CDR3: TGTGCCAGCAGTAGAAGCGGGACATCCTACGAGCAGTACTTC. It encodes CASSRSGTSYEQYF.

This clonotype has a count of ten or more. This sequence joins TRBV12-3 or TRBV12-4 and TRBJ1-5; 7 bases agree with TRBD1. CDR3 size: 13 residues. V trimming: 8 bases; J trimming: 6 bases; junction bases outside the gene matches: 7. The DNA of the CDR3 is TGTGCCAGCGGACAGGTAACGGCTCAGCCCCAGCATTTT. Protein: CASGQVTAQPQHF.

This chain connects TRBV12-3 or TRBV12-4 to TRBJ2-1, with 7 bases matching TRBD2. Trimming took 0 bases from V and 5 from J; bases not matched to a gene: 4. The CDR3 is 15 amino acids. Written as DNA, the CDR3 is TGTGCCAGCAGTTTAGCGGGAGGGTCCAACAATGAGCAGTTCTTC. Amino acids: CASSLAGGSNNEQFF.

This clonotype was found many times. The chain combines TRBV2 with TRBJ2-1; D is uncertain. This CDR3 comprises 10 residues. Germline values: CDR1 SNHLY, CDR2 FYNNEI. Between the trimmed V and J ends, which lost 6 bases and 12 bases, there was a span of 9 bases. The CDR3 is CASRGNGQFF. DNA for the CDR3: TGTGCCAGCAGGGGGAACGGGCAGTTCTTC. The variable domain in full, completed from reference TRBV2 and TRBJ2-1, reads EPEVTQTPSHQVTQMGQEVILRCVPISNHLYFYWYRQILGQKVEFLVSFYNNEISEKSEIFDDQFSVERPDGSNFTLKIRSTKLEDSAMYFCASRGNGQFFGPGTRLTVL.

This clonotype was counted a single time. The genes are TRBV20-1 and TRBJ2-3, with D possibly TRBD2 on 7 matching bases. CDR3 size: 15 residues. Trimming took off 0 bases at V and 2 bases at J, with 12 bases between the two ends. CDR1 is DFQATT, CDR2 SNEGSKA, per germline (reference sequence). The CDR3 loop is CSARERGGLTDTQYF. DNA of the CDR3: TGCAGTGCTAGAGAAAGGGGGGGCCTCACAGATACGCAGTATTTT.

In its sample, this clonotype was seen many times. V gene TRBV20-1 combines with J gene TRBJ1-1, with a tentative D call TRBD1 (6 bases). From germline, CDR1 is DFQATT and CDR2 SNEGSKA (reference sequence). V shed 6 bases and J shed 4 bases, with 12 bases lying between them. This CDR3 comprises 12 residues. This chain's CDR3 is CSALQGSTEAFF. CDR3 DNA sequence: TGCAGTGCCCTACAGGGATCCACTGAAGCTTTCTTT.

In its sample, this clonotype was seen many times. The chain employs TRBV20-1 and TRBJ2-3; 9 bases map to TRBD2. The CDR3 sequence is 16 residues long. V gave up 4 bases and J gave up 0 bases; unmatched junction bases: 8. The germline gives CDR1 DFQATT, CDR2 SNEGSKA (reference sequence). The CDR3 DNA reads as TGCAGTGCTACCCCCCCTAGCGGGGCTAGCACAGATACGCAGTATTTT. Its protein product is CSATPPSGASTDTQYF.

CDR3 region: CASSPRQGALTGELFF. The CDR3 region has the DNA TGTGCCAGCAGCCCTAGACAGGGGGCGCTTACCGGGGAGCTGTTTTTT. The chain is built from TRBV11-2 and TRBJ2-2; 10 nucleotides align to TRBD1. CDR3 length: 16 residues. J lost 5 bases, V lost 5 bases, and 8 bases had no gene match. Germline V gives CDR1 SGHAT, CDR2 FQNNGV.

The V and J genes are TRBV27 and TRBJ2-5; 12 bases match TRBD2. CDR1 MNHEY and CDR2 SMNVEV come from the germline V gene (reference sequence). The CDR3 contains 15 residues. Trimming took 5 bases from V and 4 from J; bases not matched to a gene: 5. In DNA, the CDR3 is TGTGCCAGCAGTCCGAGGACTAGCGGGACAGAGACCCAGTACTTC. This sequence encodes CASSPRTSGTETQYF.

This clonotype turned up a few times. This chain connects TRBV18 to TRBJ2-3; a possible D gene is TRBD2 (7 bases). There are 15 residues in the CDR3. Looked up from germline, CDR1 is KGHSH and CDR2 is LQKENI. Trimming pared 6 bases from V and 1 base from J, leaving 14 bases between. CDR3 loop: CASSRRGGRTDTQYF. The CDR3 nucleotides are TGTGCCAGCTCCCGGAGGGGGGGGCGCACAGATACGCAGTATTTT.

With respect to this clonotype: Lacking the conserved final phenylalanine or tryptophan, this CDR3 likely reflects a read error. The DNA is omitted, as the CDR3 cannot be located on it reliably, and the CDR3 follows TCRdb's listing. The chain is built from TRBV2 and TRBJ1-2. The germline gives CDR1 SNHLY, CDR2 FYNNEI. The CDR3 extends over 12 residues, inclusive of both ends. The CDR3 spells CASSEALGKQPV.

V gene TRBV3-1 combines with J gene TRBJ2-7; D is ambiguous. The germline V and J ends were trimmed by 1 base and 4 bases, with 11 bases remaining between them. Germline loops: CDR1 LGHDT, CDR2 YNNKEL (reference sequence). The CDR3 is made up of 14 amino acids. Here the CDR3 DNA reads TGTGCCAGCAGCCAAGGCAGCTCAGCGTACGAGCAGTACTTC. It translates to CASSQGSSAYEQYF.

This clonotype was counted between two and nine times. V is TRBV15 and J is TRBJ2-3; D is unresolved. There are 14 residues in the CDR3. V lost 3 bases to trimming and J lost 2 bases, with 9 bases between them. Germline V gene data show CDR1 as LNHNV and CDR2 as YYDKDF (reference sequence). This chain's CDR3 is CATSRAVITDTQYF. Written as DNA, the CDR3 is TGTGCCACCAGCAGGGCTGTAATCACAGATACGCAGTATTTT.

This clonotype was detected only a few times. V usage is TRBV5-1 and J usage is TRBJ2-5; D gene uncertain. Deletions cut 0 bases from V and 9 bases from J, with 6 bases between. Germline V lookup: CDR1 SGHRS, CDR2 YFSETQ. This CDR3 region has 11 residues. This chain's CDR3 is CASSLGGAQYF. In DNA, the CDR3 is TGCGCCAGCAGCTTGGGTGGCGCCCAGTACTTC. Supplemented by reference TRBV5-1 and TRBJ2-5, the full variable domain reads KAGVTQTPRYLIKTRGQQVTLSCSPISGHRSVSWYQQTPGQGLQFLFEYFSETQRNKGNFPGRFSGRQFSNSRSEMNVSTLELGDSALYLCASSLGGAQYFGPGTRLLVL.

V gene TRBV7-3 combines with J gene TRBJ2-6; D not resolved. CDR3 length: 12 residues. Germline CDR1 reads SGHTA; CDR2 reads FQGTGA. CDR3 residues: CVSISGANVLTF. DNA of the CDR3: TGTGTCAGTATCTCTGGGGCCAACGTCCTGACTTTC.

Turning to this clonotype: A much larger clone sits a single nucleotide away, making a read error possible. V is TRBV7-3 and J is TRBJ2-1, with 11 bases matching TRBD2. This CDR3 spans 21 amino acids. Per germline, CDR1 SGHTA and CDR2 FQGTGA. The CDR3 here is CPSSHLGGTVVAGGPYNEQFF. The CDR3 nucleotides are TGTCCCAGCAGCCACTTAGGAGGGACAGTTGTAGCGGGAGGGCCATACAATGAGCAGTTCTTC.

This clonotype showed up just a few times. The rearrangement uses TRBV6-2 or TRBV6-3 and TRBJ2-1; no firm D call. The germline V and J ends were trimmed by 5 bases and 7 bases, with 6 bases remaining between them. Germline V gene sequence: CDR1 MNHEY, CDR2 SVGEGT. The CDR3 totals 11 residues. The CDR3 DNA reads as TGTGCCAGCAGTATTCTAAATGAGCAGTTCTTC. It is translated as CASSILNEQFF.

This clonotype was counted many times. The CDR3 loop is CASRRTGAEETQYF. CDR3 DNA: TGTGCCAGCAGACGCACAGGGGCCGAAGAGACCCAGTACTTC. The rearrangement links TRBV2 to TRBJ2-5; 7 bases fit TRBD1. CDR3 size: 14 residues. Trimming removed 6 bases from V and 3 bases from J; junction bases left unmatched: 7. In germline, CDR1 is SNHLY, CDR2 FYNNEI.

This clonotype was counted ten times or more. The rearrangement uses TRBV11-2 and TRBJ2-7, with 14 bases lining up with TRBD2. V was pared by 3 bases and J by 1 base, with 5 bases of the junction left unmatched. CDR3 length equals 17 residues. The V gene's germline CDR1 is SGHAT and CDR2 FQNNGV. CDR3 in amino acids: CASSFLGLAGASYEQYF. CDR3 in DNA: TGTGCCAGCAGCTTCTTGGGACTAGCGGGAGCGTCCTACGAGCAGTACTTC.

This clonotype was observed a handful of times. The V gene is TRBV6-6, the J gene TRBJ1-6; 7 nucleotides agree with TRBD1. Germline V lookup: CDR1 MNHNY, CDR2 SVGAGI (reference sequence). Trimming took 11 bases from V and 13 from J; bases not matched to a gene: 17. This CDR3 comprises 14 residues. CDR3 DNA sequence: TGTGCCGGGGAACAGGGGTCGTCGGGTGCGCCCCTCCACTTT. Amino acid sequence: CAGEQGSSGAPLHF.

This clonotype was seen more than once but under ten times. J is TRBJ2-7 and V is TRBV6-2 or TRBV6-3, with 14 bases identical to TRBD2. Per the germline V gene, CDR1 is MNHEY and CDR2 is SVGEGT. The CDR3 consists of 17 residues. The V gene end was trimmed by 5 bases and the J gene end by 0 bases; junction bases not matched to a gene: 6. The CDR3: CASSPGLAGVASYEQYF. The CDR3 DNA reads TGTGCCAGCAGTCCGGGACTAGCGGGAGTTGCCTCCTACGAGCAGTACTTC.

This clonotype was seen ten or more times. The genes are TRBV11-3 and TRBJ2-3, with D tentatively TRBD1 (5 bases). This CDR3 spans 12 amino acids. Trimming stripped 5 bases from V and 4 bases from J, with 7 bases between. In germline, CDR1 is SGHNT, CDR2 YENEEA. CDR3 amino acids: CASSPTADTQYF. The CDR3 DNA follows: TGTGCCAGCAGCCCGACAGCAGATACGCAGTATTTT.